A selection of T cell receptor beta chains follows, all from one sample in a study of metastatic and nonmetastatic thyroid tumors. MiXCR was used by TCRdb to re-call the PCR reads. The sample includes 45,000 to 50,000 clones, about 22% of them seen just once. Sequenced sample: blood. These receptors all stem from a male donor with papillary thyroid cancer or a benign thyroid nodule (not recorded which). Some clones in this sample may be carry-over from other donors' samples. Each CDR3 is given with its conserved first and last residue.

V gene	J gene	CDR3 protein
TRBV2	TRBJ2-2	CATAGQGARSGELFF
TRBV29-1	TRBJ1-1	CSVERSSVGSEAFF
TRBV20-1	TRBJ2-7	CSASPVSGYSYEQYF
TRBV5-1	TRBJ2-7	CASSPGGALGVEQYF
TRBV18	TRBJ2-7	CASSPRTASYEQYF
TRBV6-1	TRBJ1-2	CASSEAPSGGGYGYTF
TRBV4-1	TRBJ1-1	CASSQPRGTEAFF
TRBV19	TRBJ2-1	CASSIGGYNEQFF
TRBV11-2	TRBJ2-2	CASSFNTPLVGGELFF
TRBV2	TRBJ2-7	CASSVDGWDRGAYEQYF
TRBV19	TRBJ2-2	CASKQPTNTGELFF
TRBV20-1	TRBJ1-2	CSARVGVYGYTF
TRBV6-1	TRBJ2-7	CASSGLAGGPHEQYF
TRBV5-1	TRBJ2-2	CASSYRTGVDTGELFF
TRBV5-1	TRBJ2-7	CASSLTGFLTYEQYF
TRBV3-1	TRBJ2-6	CASSQGGANVLTF
TRBV7-9	TRBJ1-4	CASSPDRSNEKLFF
TRBV18	TRBJ2-3	CASSPLTSPISTDTQYF
TRBV20-1	TRBJ2-3	CSASWLSTDTQYF
TRBV24-1	TRBJ2-1	CATSDSVSDSYNEQFF
TRBV20-1	TRBJ1-6	CSARLGTLHF
TRBV2	TRBJ1-1	CASSATQGMNTEAFF
TRBV6-4	TRBJ1-6	CASSVQDNSPLHF
TRBV28	TRBJ2-7	CASSSGDLSYEQYF
TRBV11-3	TRBJ1-5	CASSFSDRGPPQHF
TRBV3-1	TRBJ1-6	CASSRGQSPLHF
TRBV4-2	TRBJ1-1	CASSQDPGQGSTEAFF
TRBV6-1	TRBJ1-1	CASRLSGETEAFF
TRBV12-3/TRBV12-4	TRBJ2-7	CASSFRAYEQYF
TRBV9	TRBJ1-1	CASSMTGPNTEAFF
TRBV6-2/TRBV6-3	TRBJ1-3	CASTLSGNTIYF
TRBV11-3	TRBJ1-3	CVSSLNAGNTIYF
TRBV24-1	TRBJ2-2	CATSLDGDTGELFF
TRBV18	TRBJ2-1	CASSPPSQRDEQFF
TRBV12-3/TRBV12-4	TRBJ1-5	CASSDSNQPQHF
TRBV2	TRBJ1-6	CAINGQGYSPLHF
TRBV5-1	TRBJ2-7	CASSLEGTGAYEQYF
TRBV5-1	TRBJ2-5	CASSPTGEETQYF
TRBV2	TRBJ2-3	CASSEDRQDTQYF
TRBV19	TRBJ1-5	CVSSREGSNQPQHF
TRBV12-3/TRBV12-4	TRBJ2-1	CASGTVVYNEQFF
TRBV6-1	TRBJ2-7	CAARDRGPYEQYF
TRBV5-1	TRBJ2-7	CASSLVGKNEQYF
TRBV6-2/TRBV6-3	TRBJ2-1	CASSYSNTGVGQFF
TRBV5-5	TRBJ1-4	CASSRGTGPTNEKLFF
TRBV11-2	TRBJ1-5	CASSSRLGQGAGQPQHF
TRBV3-1	TRBJ2-4	CASSQDGDIQYF
TRBV28	TRBJ2-5	CASSSTGTRVWETQYF
TRBV20-1	TRBJ2-7	CSAASTGGYEQYF
TRBV6-5	TRBJ2-7	CASSYWRPGQGAYEQYF
TRBV12-3/TRBV12-4	TRBJ2-1	CASRREGGNEQFF
TRBV27	TRBJ1-5	CASSPGGAIGNQPQHF